What follows are 18 T cell receptor beta chains derived from one specimen sequenced in a study of T cell repertoires in cytomegalovirus infection. TCRdb called the reads again in MiXCR, with one record for every CDR3 protein. The sample gives approximately 700,000 distinct CDR3 sequences, 35% of which show up once; roughly 2.8% is in the top ten. Sequenced sample: PBMCs. Source of these receptors: a human donor in good health (CMV status not recorded). Some clones in this sample may be carry-over from other donors' samples.

The gene calls are TRBV6-5 and TRBJ2-7; unclear D gene. Germline CDR1 is MNHEY and CDR2 is SVGAGI. V shed 6 bases and J shed 3 bases, with 15 bases lying between them. This CDR3 spans 14 amino acids. The CDR3 region has the DNA TGTGCCAGCAGGGGTGGCCCCCTCCTCTACGAGCAGTACTTC. This encodes CASRGGPLLYEQYF.

The chain recombines TRBV7-2 with TRBJ1-6, with D possibly being TRBD1 (5 bases). The CDR3 contains 14 residues. V was clipped by 2 bases and J by 5 bases, with 7 bases between them. Germline V gene data show CDR1 as SGHTA and CDR2 as FQGNSA. CDR3 loop: CASSLSQDNSPLHF. CDR3 DNA: TGTGCCAGCAGCTTATCACAGGATAATTCACCCCTCCACTTT.

CDR3 residues: CSVGGDRNQPQHF. CDR3 in DNA: TGCAGCGTTGGAGGCGACAGGAATCAGCCCCAGCATTTT. This chain connects TRBV29-1 to TRBJ1-5; the D gene is possibly TRBD1 (6 bases). Germline V gene sequence: CDR1 SQVTM, CDR2 ANQGSEA. This CDR3 spans 13 amino acids. V was trimmed by 4 bases and J by 4 bases, leaving 11 bases between them.

This clonotype was recorded a few times. CDR3 DNA sequence: TGTGCCAGCAGTTTACAAGAGACTAGGGAACCCCAGCATTTT. Its translation is CASSLQETREPQHF. The chain couples TRBV28 to TRBJ1-5; D remains unclear. This CDR3 is built from 14 residues. Germline CDR1 and CDR2: MDHEN and SYDVKM. V lost 2 bases and J lost 10, with 15 bases in between.

This clonotype was counted ten times or more. V usage is TRBV7-2 and J usage is TRBJ2-1; 9 nucleotides align to TRBD2. CDR1 is SGHTA and CDR2 is FQGNSA in the germline V gene. CDR3 size: 15 residues. Losses at the gene ends were 6 bases for V and 9 bases for J; bases not matched to a gene: 12. The CDR3 region is CASSGGSGSRGEQFF. The CDR3 bases are TGTGCCAGCAGTGGGGGTAGCGGGAGTCGGGGTGAGCAGTTCTTC.

This clonotype was seen repeatedly, ten times or more. The V call is TRBV19, the J call TRBJ2-7; D tentatively reads TRBD1 or TRBD2 (6 bases each). V was pared by 5 bases and J by 2 bases, with 10 bases between. Looked up from germline, CDR1 is LNHDA and CDR2 is SQIVND (reference sequence). There are 13 residues in the CDR3. The CDR3: CASSVEGAYEQYF. The CDR3 bases are TGTGCCAGTAGTGTGGAGGGGGCCTACGAGCAGTACTTC.

V usage is TRBV20-1 and J usage is TRBJ2-5, with D possibly being TRBD2 (5 bases). Germline V lookup: CDR1 DFQATT, CDR2 SNEGSKA (reference sequence). This CDR3 spans 14 amino acids. The ends were cut back, 3 bases at V and 2 bases at J, with 13 bases in the middle. CDR3 region: CSARTDSAQETQYF. CDR3 sequence (DNA): TGCAGTGCTAGGACGGATAGCGCGCAAGAGACCCAGTACTTC.

For this clonotype: The junction differs from germline at one of its ends, possibly a read error. The chain recombines TRBV7-7 with TRBJ1-6, with D perhaps matching TRBD1 (6 bases). Germline CDR1 reads SSHAT; CDR2 reads FNYEAQ (reference sequence). CDR3 length: 16 residues. The DNA of the CDR3 is TGTGCTAGCAGCATTTCCCGGGACATCACCGAGGCACCCCTCCACTTT. It encodes CASSISRDITEAPLHF.

The CDR3: CASSYSIILNTEAFF. DNA of the CDR3: TGTGCCAGCAGTTACTCGATAATCCTGAACACTGAAGCTTTCTTT. V gene TRBV6-2 or TRBV6-3 combines with J gene TRBJ1-1; D is uncertain. The CDR3 extends over 15 amino acids. The germline CDR1 and CDR2 sequences are MNHEY and SVGEGT. V lost 0 bases and J 0 bases, leaving 8 bases between the germline ends.

The chain couples TRBV5-1 to TRBJ2-3, with a possible D match to TRBD2 (6 bases). The CDR3 contains 16 residues. Germline lookup yields CDR1 SGHRS and CDR2 YFSETQ. Trimming left V 4 bases short and J 2 bases short, with 17 bases between. The CDR3 DNA is TGCGCCAGCAGCCCACGGACTACAGAGGCCACAGATACGCAGTATTTT. Encoded protein: CASSPRTTEATDTQYF.

The chain couples TRBV28 to TRBJ2-5, with D perhaps TRBD1 (5 bases). Germline V CDR1 and CDR2: MDHEN, SYDVKM. The CDR3 has 15 amino acids. V gave up 5 bases and J gave up 0 bases, with 13 bases separating them. Written as DNA, the CDR3 is TGTGCCAGCAGTGCTAGGGGCTCGGACCAAGAGACCCAGTACTTC. As protein: CASSARGSDQETQYF. The variable domain in full, with the rest retrieved from reference TRBV28 and TRBJ2-5, is DVKVTQSSRYLVKRTGEKVFLECVQDMDHENMFWYRQDPGLGLRLIYFSYDVKMKEKGDIPEGYSVSREKKERFSLILESASTNQTSMYLCASSARGSDQETQYFGPGTRLLVL.

The genes are TRBV6-8 and TRBJ2-5, with TRBD1 matching over 7 bases. J was trimmed by 4 bases and V by 6 bases; bases with no gene match: 5. The CDR3 consists of 13 residues. Germline lookup yields CDR1 MNHGY and CDR2 SAAAGT. Here the CDR3 reads CASSRGQLETQYF. The CDR3 nucleotides are TGTGCCAGCAGCCGGGGACAGTTAGAGACCCAGTACTTC.

The V gene is TRBV6-4, the J gene TRBJ2-1, with a possible D match to TRBD1 (6 bases). The CDR3 length is 17 residues. Trimming cost V 2 bases and J 5 bases, with 19 bases left between them. The germline V gene encodes CDR1 MRHNA and CDR2 SNTAGT. CDR3 sequence: CASSDGFQKGDHNEQFF. The CDR3 coding sequence is TGTGCCAGCAGTGACGGTTTTCAGAAGGGGGACCACAATGAGCAGTTCTTC.

This clonotype was counted ten times or more. J is TRBJ1-4 and V is TRBV7-2; D might be TRBD1 (6 bases). This CDR3 has 15 residues. CDR1 and CDR2 (germline): SGHTA, FQGNSA. The V end was cut by 5 bases, the J end by 0 bases, with 10 bases between. CDR3 residues: CASSPRTATNEKLFF. CDR3 sequence (DNA): TGTGCCAGCAGCCCGAGGACAGCAACTAATGAAAAACTGTTTTTT.

About this clonotype: This sequence may be a read error, since a much larger clone differs from it by one base. The genes are TRBV6-1 and TRBJ2-7; D is possibly TRBD1 (5 bases). This CDR3 contains 14 residues. Between the trimmed V and J ends, which lost 5 bases and 6 bases, there was a span of 17 bases. Germline CDR1 reads MNHNS; CDR2 reads SASEGT. The CDR3 region is CASSRCREASEQYF. CDR3 DNA sequence: TGTGCCAGCAGTCGATGCAGGGAAGCAAGCGAGCAGTACTTC.

This clonotype was detected a few times. This chain uses TRBV4-1 with TRBJ1-2; tentative D call: TRBD1 (6 bases). Looked up from germline, CDR1 is MGHRA and CDR2 is YSYEKL. CDR3 length: 15 amino acids. The V gene lost 0 bases and the J gene lost 8 bases, with 16 bases spanning the gap. CDR3 in amino acids: CASSQDRLIRGGYTF. The CDR3 nucleotides are TGCGCCAGCAGCCAAGATAGACTCATCAGGGGCGGCTACACCTTC.

This clonotype has only a few counts. Written as DNA, the CDR3 is TGTGCCAGTAGTTCTCCGGGACAGTTCCCATATAGCAATCAGCCCCAGCATTTT. Translating gives CASSSPGQFPYSNQPQHF. J is TRBJ1-5 and V is TRBV19; 7 bases line up with TRBD1. Per germline, CDR1 LNHDA and CDR2 SQIVND (reference sequence). This CDR3 is 18 amino acids long. With 5 bases clipped from V and 0 bases from J, the junction kept 13 bases outside the gene matches.

As concerns this clonotype: An end of the junction differs from the germline gene, which may be a read error. V usage is TRBV7-9 and J usage is TRBJ1-1; D perhaps matches TRBD1 (5 bases). The germline V gene has CDR1 SEHNR and CDR2 FQNEAQ (reference sequence). The CDR3 covers 12 residues. The DNA for the CDR3 is TGTGCCAGCAGCTTAAGTGCCGGGGGGTCTGACTTT. It translates to CASSLSAGGSDF.